The 13 T cell receptor beta chains below all came from one sample that was sequenced in a study of T cells in women clearing cervical HPV infection. The repertoire was sequenced with immunoSEQ multiplex PCR; TCRdb's copy has only in-frame clones and lacks some. This sample's table reports approximately 30,000 clones. The sequencing input was blood buffy coat. All receptors derive from a woman between 18 and 70 years old with a cervical HPV16 infection that either progressed to CIN3+ or cleared (not recorded which).

Comment on this clone: The sequenced fragment ends 3 residues before the CDR3 boundary, so the rest is inferred from the germline J gene. The chain links TRBV11-3 to TRBJ2-3, with 7 bases fitting TRBD2. Germline V gene data show CDR1 as SGHNT and CDR2 as YENEEA. V was pared by 5 bases and J by 0 bases, with 5 bases of the junction left unmatched. This CDR3 has 15 amino acids. Partial CDR3 DNA: TGTGCCAGCAGCGAAAGCGGGACCAGCACAGATACG. Its protein product is CASSESGTSTDT. The whole CDR3 reads CASSESGTSTDTQYF.

Comments on this clone: The read gets to within 3 residues of the CDR3 end, and the germline J gene fills in the rest. The chain employs TRBV20-1 and TRBJ1-4; tentative D call: TRBD1 (6 bases). Trimming stripped 2 bases from V and 4 bases from J, with 14 bases between. This CDR3 spans 15 amino acids. CDR1 is DFQATT and CDR2 is SNEGSKA in the germline V gene (reference sequence). Partial CDR3 DNA: TGCAGTGCTAGAAGCCCAGGACAGTTTAATGAAAAA. Protein sequence: CSARSPGQFNEK. The CDR3 in its entirety is CSARSPGQFNEKLFF.

As to this clone: The read comes to an end 3 residues before the CDR3 does, leaving the germline J gene to fill in the end. The V call is TRBV7-2, the J call TRBJ1-6; D call uncertain. V was trimmed by 4 bases and J by 9 bases, leaving 16 bases between them. The germline V gene encodes CDR1 SGHTA and CDR2 FQGNSA. This CDR3 region has 15 residues. The covered CDR3 bases are TGTGCCAGCAGCTCGGACTTGTCTATAGGTTCACCC. It translates to CASSSDLSIGSP. The whole CDR3 sequence is CASSSDLSIGSPLHF.

Comment on this clone: Read sequence stops 3 residues before the CDR3 end, and the germline J gene provides the missing end. The rearrangement links TRBV14 to TRBJ2-2, with D perhaps TRBD2 (6 bases). The CDR3 is 14 amino acids. Germline V gene lookup returns CDR1 SGHDN and CDR2 FVKESK. Trimming took off 6 bases at V and 4 bases at J, with 12 bases between the two ends. The sequenced part of the CDR3 DNA is TGTGCCAGCAGACGTCTAGCGTCCACCGGGGAG. This sequence encodes CASRRLASTGE. The complete CDR3 sequence is CASRRLASTGELFF.

A note on this clone: With the read ending 3 residues before the CDR3 end, the germline J gene is used to fill in that end. The chain links TRBV7-6 to TRBJ1-2; D gene unclear. Germline V gene lookup returns CDR1 SGHVS and CDR2 FNYEAQ. This CDR3 comprises 15 residues. CDR3 DNA (partial): TGTGCCAGCAGCTTATTGGACTATCACACAGATACC. Translation: CASSLLDYHTDT. The entire CDR3 sequence reads CASSLLDYHTDTYTF.

A word on this clone: The read halts 3 residues ahead of the CDR3 end, with the missing end drawn from the germline J gene. This chain links TRBV7-3 with TRBJ2-1, with D tentatively TRBD2 (6 bases). V was trimmed by 5 bases and J by 7 bases, leaving 12 bases between them. The CDR3 covers 13 residues. The germline CDR1 and CDR2 sequences are SGHTA and FQGTGA. CDR3 loop: CASSRLEGNEQFF. The DNA read from the CDR3 is TGTGCCAGCAGCCGACTAGAAGGGAATGAG.

Concerning this clone itself: The read comes to an end 3 residues before the CDR3 does, leaving the germline J gene to fill in the end. The chain joins TRBV10-3 to TRBJ2-5; a weak D match, TRBD1 (5 bases). CDR1 is ENHRY and CDR2 is SYGVKD in the germline V gene. CDR3 length equals 13 residues. Trimming cost V 11 bases and J 0 bases, with 13 bases left between them. CDR3 bases read: TGTGCCGTCTCGCAGGGTTACCAAGAGACC. It specifies CAVSQGYQET. The entire CDR3 protein is CAVSQGYQETQYF.

Concerning this clone itself: The sequence runs out 3 residues before the end of the CDR3; the remainder is reconstructed from the germline J gene. V gene TRBV27 combines with J gene TRBJ1-5, with a weak D call TRBD1 (5 bases). Deletions cut 7 bases from V and 1 base from J, with 14 bases between. Germline V gene sequence: CDR1 MNHEY, CDR2 SMNVEV (reference sequence). The CDR3 sequence is 15 residues long. CDR3 DNA (partial): TGTGCCAGCAACAGTGCAGGGTTAAGCAATCAGCCC. It codes for CASNSAGLSNQP. The complete CDR3 reads CASNSAGLSNQPQHF.

As regards this clone: Sequencing ends 3 residues short of the CDR3 end; the germline J gene provides the rest. This sequence joins TRBV7-9 and TRBJ2-2, with D possibly TRBD1 on 6 matching bases. The germline V gene has CDR1 SEHNR and CDR2 FQNEAQ (reference sequence). The CDR3 extends over 14 amino acids. CDR3 in amino acids: CASSPTTTGEKLFF. The covered CDR3 bases are TGTGCCAGCAGCCCTACAACGACAGGTGAAAAG.

About this clone itself: The read ends 3 residues shy of where the CDR3 ends; the end is completed using the germline J gene. The V and J genes are TRBV5-1 and TRBJ2-7; no firm D call. The V end was cut by 0 bases, the J end by 3 bases, with 7 bases between. CDR1 is SGHRS and CDR2 is YFSETQ in the germline V gene. The CDR3 runs 13 residues. CDR3 DNA, as far as it was read: TGCGCCAGCAGCTTGGAGGCCAACTACGAG. Residues: CASSLEANYE. Given in full, the CDR3 is CASSLEANYEQYF.

A note on this clone: The read gets to within 3 residues of the CDR3 end, and the germline J gene fills in the rest. The chain recombines TRBV25-1 with TRBJ2-7; the match to TRBD2 covers 7 bases. The J segment lost 3 bases and the V segment lost 3 bases, leaving 14 bases of the junction unmatched. The CDR3 consists of 17 residues. Germline V CDR1 and CDR2: MGHDK, SYGVNS. The DNA read from the CDR3 is TGTGCCAGCAGTGATGGGGGACTAAGCGGGCCTTACTACGAG. This encodes CASSDGGLSGPYYE. The whole CDR3 reads CASSDGGLSGPYYEQYF.

As to this clone: The CDR3 end lies 3 residues beyond the end of the read and is filled in from the germline J gene. V is TRBV7-9 and J is TRBJ2-2, with a tentative D call TRBD1 (6 bases). The CDR3 spans 15 residues. Germline V gene sequence: CDR1 SEHNR, CDR2 FQNEAQ (reference sequence). The CDR3 DNA, read in part, is TGTGCCAGCAGCTCACAGGGAGACGATAATTCACCG. This translates into CASSSQGDDNSP. The full-length CDR3 reads as CASSSQGDDNSPLFF.

Note on this clone: The read is 3 residues too short to cover the CDR3 end, so that end is filled in from the germline J gene. The V and J genes are TRBV7-2 and TRBJ2-1, with D perhaps assigned TRBD1 or TRBD2 (5 bases each). This CDR3 is 15 amino acids long. CDR1 SGHTA and CDR2 FQGNSA come from the germline V gene. Trimming removed 1 base from V and 4 bases from J, with 11 bases in between. The covered CDR3 bases are TGTGCCAGCAGCTTAGGAGGGGCTCATTACAATGAG. Encoded protein: CASSLGGAHYNE. Given in full, the CDR3 is CASSLGGAHYNEQFF.